This entry concerns a single T cell receptor beta chain. Its specificity is unknown. Method: immunoSEQ multiplex PCR; TCRdb's copy keeps in-frame clones and lacks some. The data hold about 100,000 clones, with about 89% observed a single time. The entry originates in a study of T cell responses to AZD1222 COVID-19 vaccine. Broader study findings: Spike regions recognized by vaccine-associated CD4 TCRs spanned the protein, led by 160-218 and 743-854. White British ancestry dominated among donors, who included more females, and clonal diversity was possibly underestimated.

The CDR3 consists of 18 residues. V shed 0 bases, J shed 0 bases, and the junction held 8 bases outside the gene matches. CDR1 and CDR2 from the germline V gene are ENHRY and SYGVKD. The source was peripheral blood, collected on day 0 of AZD1222 vaccination. J is TRBJ2-3 and V is TRBV10-3; 8 bases line up with TRBD2. The origin of this receptor is an adult in good health. CDR3 nucleotide sequence: TGTGCCATCAGTGAGTCCCTCGGGCGGGGGGCAAGCACAGATACGCAGTATTTT. As protein: CAISESLGRGASTDTQYF.